A single sample gave rise to the 24 T cell receptor beta chains below, sequenced in a study of molecular identifiers for immune sequencing clone quantification. TCRdb recomputed calls from the PCR reads with MiXCR, one row per CDR3 protein. Of just under 650,000 distinct CDR3 sequences in the sample, just under 20% were seen once. Specimen: naive CD8+ T cells from blood, with Jurkat cell RNA spiked in. This sample's subset: FACS-sorted CD8+CD4-CCR7+CD45RA+ naive T cells. Receptors were obtained from a human donor in good health. Some libraries in this study had Jurkat cell RNA spiked in.

The chain links TRBV13 to TRBJ2-1; no clear D. This CDR3 spans 17 amino acids. V dropped 3 bases and J dropped 4 bases, with 19 bases sitting between them. Per the germline V gene, CDR1 is PRHDT and CDR2 is FYEKMQ (reference sequence). CDR3 in amino acids: CASSFSQAILRYNEQFF. The CDR3 DNA sequence: TGTGCCAGCAGCTTCTCGCAGGCAATCCTGAGGTACAATGAGCAGTTCTTC.

The rearrangement links TRBV2 to TRBJ1-4, with D perhaps TRBD1 (6 bases). This CDR3 spans 15 amino acids. The germline V gene encodes CDR1 SNHLY and CDR2 FYNNEI. The V end lost 1 base, the J end lost 5 bases, and 11 bases lay between the germline ends. CDR3 region: CASSEVDGQNEKLFF. In DNA form, the CDR3 reads TGTGCCAGCAGTGAAGTGGACGGACAGAATGAAAAACTGTTTTTT.

This clonotype has more than one count but fewer than ten. This sequence joins TRBV25-1 and TRBJ2-3; possibly TRBD2 for D (7 bases). V lost 2 bases to trimming and J lost 6 bases, with 12 bases between them. The CDR3 runs 14 residues. Germline V CDR1 and CDR2: MGHDK, SYGVNS. The CDR3 spells CASSEGRGSDTQYF. In nucleotides, the CDR3 is TGTGCCAGCAGTGAAGGGAGGGGGTCCGATACGCAGTATTTT.

V gene TRBV5-1 combines with J gene TRBJ2-1; 8 bases map to TRBD2. This CDR3 is 19 amino acids long. Trimming at V came to 0 bases and at J to 2 bases, leaving 13 bases not matched to a gene. The germline gives CDR1 SGHRS, CDR2 YFSETQ. DNA of the CDR3: TGCGCCAGCAGCTTGGCCAACACAGGCGGGGGGCTTCCCTACAATGAGCAGTTCTTC. The encoded protein is CASSLANTGGGLPYNEQFF.

This chain uses TRBV20-1 with TRBJ2-7, with 7 nucleotides matching TRBD2. With 6 bases clipped from V and 3 bases from J, the junction kept 11 bases outside the gene matches. Germline V CDR1 and CDR2: DFQATT, SNEGSKA (reference sequence). The CDR3 is 14 residues long. In DNA, the CDR3 is TGCAGTGCCACCGGGCCGGGGGGAGACTACGAGCAGTACTTC. Residues: CSATGPGGDYEQYF.

At least ten counts were recorded for this clonotype. The chain couples TRBV28 to TRBJ1-1; D is unresolved. Between the trimmed V and J ends, which lost 2 bases and 1 base, there was a span of 8 bases. The V gene's germline CDR1 is MDHEN and CDR2 SYDVKM. The CDR3 covers 14 residues. In DNA, the CDR3 is TGTGCCAGCAGTTTACCTCAAGAGAACACTGAAGCTTTCTTT. Its protein product is CASSLPQENTEAFF.

CDR3 DNA: TGTGCCAGTAGTATTAATTCCCACAATGAGCAGTTCTTC. Translation: CASSINSHNEQFF. The V gene is TRBV19, the J gene TRBJ2-1; D unclear. CDR1 is LNHDA, CDR2 SQIVND, per germline (reference sequence). This CDR3 is built from 13 residues. The V and J ends lost 3 bases and 5 bases respectively, with 8 bases between them.

The sample holds many counts of this clonotype. The chain couples TRBV29-1 to TRBJ1-2; tentatively, D is TRBD1 (5 bases). Germline CDR1 SQVTM, CDR2 ANQGSEA. V was clipped by 6 bases and J by 5 bases, with 16 bases between them. The CDR3 is made up of 13 amino acids. This CDR3 is CSVVGAGDYGYTF. The CDR3, as DNA: TGCAGCGTGGTCGGGGCAGGCGATTATGGCTACACCTTC. The variable domain in full, completed from reference TRBV29-1 and TRBJ1-2, reads SAVISQKPSRDICQRGTSLTIQCQVDSQVTMMFWYRQQPGQSLTLIATANQGSEATYESGFVIDKFPISRPNLTFSTLTVSNMSPEDSSIYLCSVVGAGDYGYTFGSGTRLTVV.

Ten or more counts support this clonotype. The V call is TRBV2, the J call TRBJ2-5; D not certain. V was pared by 2 bases and J by 0 bases, with 10 bases between. This CDR3 spans 15 amino acids. Germline lookup yields CDR1 SNHLY and CDR2 FYNNEI. The CDR3 nucleotides read TGTGCCAGCAGTGAAAGTGCTACGTACCAAGAGACCCAGTACTTC. As protein: CASSESATYQETQYF. The complete variable domain, with remaining parts taken from reference TRBV2 and TRBJ2-5, reads EPEVTQTPSHQVTQMGQEVILRCVPISNHLYFYWYRQILGQKVEFLVSFYNNEISEKSEIFDDQFSVERPDGSNFTLKIRSTKLEDSAMYFCASSESATYQETQYFGPGTRLLVL.

Only a few counts were recorded for this clonotype. This chain links TRBV20-1 with TRBJ2-1; either TRBD1 or TRBD2 may fit D (6 bases each). CDR1 is DFQATT and CDR2 is SNEGSKA in the germline V gene (reference sequence). This CDR3 region has 16 residues. Trimming cost V 5 bases and J 2 bases, with 19 bases left between them. The CDR3 sequence: CSAGGLHREPYNEQFF. CDR3 coding DNA: TGCAGTGCTGGGGGGCTCCACAGGGAACCCTACAATGAGCAGTTCTTC.

This clonotype was observed many times. The rearrangement links TRBV7-9 to TRBJ1-4; D gene uncertain. Germline values: CDR1 SEHNR, CDR2 FQNEAQ (reference sequence). The CDR3 has 15 amino acids. The ends were cut back, 5 bases at V and 7 bases at J, with 17 bases in the middle. CDR3 region: CASSPWGGGGEKLFF. For the CDR3, the DNA is TGTGCCAGCAGCCCATGGGGAGGCGGTGGTGAAAAACTGTTTTTT.

J is TRBJ1-6 and V is TRBV13; 7 bases are shared with TRBD1. The germline gives CDR1 PRHDT, CDR2 FYEKMQ (reference sequence). The CDR3 runs to 15 residues. The junction had 8 bases not matched to a gene; V was cut back by 5 bases and J by 7 bases. The CDR3 loop reads CASSDWTGGNSPLHF. For the CDR3, the DNA is TGTGCCAGCAGCGATTGGACAGGAGGAAATTCACCCCTCCACTTT.

This clonotype has a count of ten or more. The gene calls are TRBV2 and TRBJ1-2, with 8 bases matching TRBD1. With 2 bases clipped from V and 4 bases from J, the junction kept 6 bases outside the gene matches. In germline, CDR1 is SNHLY, CDR2 FYNNEI. The CDR3 consists of 15 residues. CDR3 residues: CASSERQGRSYGYTF. CDR3 DNA sequence: TGTGCCAGCAGTGAAAGACAGGGGCGCAGCTATGGCTACACCTTC.

In regard to this clonotype: A much larger clone lies one base from this, so it may be a read error. The rearrangement uses TRBV20-1 and TRBJ1-1; the D gene is possibly TRBD1 (5 bases). The CDR3 totals 13 residues. CDR1 DFQATT and CDR2 SNEGSKA come from the germline V gene (reference sequence). The CDR3 region is CSGRLRGETGAFF. The CDR3 DNA reads as TGCAGTGGCCGCCTCCGGGGCGAGACTGGAGCTTTCTTT.

The chain has TRBV4-2 and TRBJ2-1; the D is unclear. Germline V gene sequence: CDR1 LGHNA, CDR2 YNFKEQ. The V end lost 0 bases, the J end lost 6 bases, and 3 bases lay between the germline ends. CDR3 size: 12 residues. The CDR3 region has the DNA TGTGCCAGCAGCCAAGATCCCAATGAGCAGTTCTTC. This codes for CASSQDPNEQFF.

A note on this clonotype: Given a much more abundant clone one base away, this may be a read error. The chain carries TRBV10-2 and TRBJ2-5, with D tentatively TRBD2 (6 bases). The CDR3 runs to 15 residues. Germline CDR1 WSHSY, CDR2 SAAADI. In nucleotides, the CDR3 is TGCACCAGCAGTGAGGTGGTAGGAGGGGTCGGGACCCAGTACTTC. This sequence encodes CTSSEVVGGVGTQYF.

As concerns this clonotype: It may be a read error: a sequence one base away is much more abundant. This is likely a read error, given that the CDR3 carries no conserved phenylalanine or tryptophan at its end. The chain is built from TRBV20-1 and TRBJ1-6, with TRBD1 identical over 9 bases. The V gene end was trimmed by 6 bases and the J gene end by 1 base; junction bases not matched to a gene: 16. Germline V gene lookup returns CDR1 DFQATT and CDR2 SNEGSKA (reference sequence). This CDR3 is 19 amino acids long. Written as DNA, the CDR3 is TGCAGTGCAAGGCGCCCCGGACAGGGGCCCGAATCCTATAATTCACCCCTCCACCTT. Amino acid sequence: CSARRPGQGPESYNSPLHL.

The chain is built from TRBV5-6 and TRBJ2-5, with TRBD2 as a possible D gene (6 bases). V lost 0 bases and J 4 bases, leaving 13 bases between the germline ends. Germline CDR1 is SGHDT and CDR2 is YYEEEE. The CDR3 totals 15 residues. For the CDR3, the DNA is TGTGCCAGCAGCTTGGTAGCGGCATCCCGAGAGACCCAGTACTTC. Its protein product is CASSLVAASRETQYF.

The chain links TRBV19 to TRBJ1-1; D ambiguous. V lost 7 bases to trimming and J lost 3 bases, with 15 bases between them. Looked up from germline, CDR1 is LNHDA and CDR2 is SQIVND (reference sequence). The CDR3 sequence is 14 residues long. In nucleotides, the CDR3 is TGTGCCAGTATCCCAACTTTTTTAGACACTGAAGCTTTCTTT. Protein sequence: CASIPTFLDTEAFF.

This clonotype occurred many times. The chain joins TRBV6-2 or TRBV6-3 to TRBJ1-5; 7 nucleotides agree with TRBD1. Losses at the gene ends were 10 bases for V and 0 bases for J; bases not matched to a gene: 12. From germline, CDR1 is MNHEY and CDR2 SVGEGT. CDR3 length: 16 residues. The CDR3 loop is CAIADRSVVSNQPQHF. CDR3 bases: TGTGCCATCGCGGACAGGTCGGTGGTTAGCAATCAGCCCCAGCATTTT.

This clonotype has ten or more counts. The CDR3 coding sequence is TGTGCCTGGTCCGGGTATAATCGCTACGAGCAGTACTTC. Its protein product is CAWSGYNRYEQYF. V usage is TRBV30 and J usage is TRBJ2-7; D gene unclear. This CDR3 contains 13 residues. V lost 5 bases to trimming and J lost 3 bases, with 14 bases between them. Per germline, CDR1 GTSNPN and CDR2 SVGIG (reference sequence).

Points on this clonotype: A read error may account for a junction end that differs from germline. The rearrangement joins TRBV19 to TRBJ2-7, with D tentatively TRBD1 (5 bases). CDR1 and CDR2 (germline): LNHDA, SQIVND (reference sequence). CDR3 length: 12 amino acids. The CDR3 spells CASRVGAGEQCF. The CDR3 nucleotides are TGTGCCAGCAGGGTTGGGGCTGGCGAGCAGTGCTTC.

On this clonotype: One junction end disagrees with the germline gene, perhaps due to a read error. In DNA form, the CDR3 reads TGTGCCAGCAGTTATTCCAAAAGACAGGACCCACACAATGAGCAGCTCTTC. Encoded protein: CASSYSKRQDPHNEQLF. The V gene is TRBV6-5, the J gene TRBJ2-1; tentatively, D is TRBD1 (6 bases). Looked up from germline, CDR1 is MNHEY and CDR2 is SVGAGI. This CDR3 region has 17 residues.

There are many counts of this clonotype. The chain employs TRBV12-5 and TRBJ1-1, with 7 bases lining up with TRBD1. Looked up from germline, CDR1 is LGHNT and CDR2 is FRNRAP. This CDR3 is built from 16 residues. Germline trimming cut 4 bases from V and 1 base from J; bases unmatched to any gene: 9. The CDR3 DNA reads TGTGCTAGTGGTTCAGCTGTAACAGGGGCGAACACTGAAGCTTTCTTT. Protein sequence: CASGSAVTGANTEAFF.